This note documents a single T cell receptor (beta chain) sequence. As yet, its antigen is unknown. Methotrexate plus calcineurin inhibitor accompanied controls' myeloablative marrow transplants; sampling was 1 year later. Clones were sequenced by immunoSEQ multiplex PCR, and TCRdb holds only the in-frame ones, with some missing. The sample contains roughly 14,000 clones, around 86% of which appear only once. The germline V gene encodes CDR1 SGHNT and CDR2 YYREEE (reference sequence). The V end was cut by 0 bases, the J end by 0 bases, with 4 bases between. The CDR3 is 14 residues long. The source of the sample is a study of T cells after posttransplantation cyclophosphamide. The study, taken as a whole, reports: TRB overlap between skin or GI tissue T cells and blood was limited.

The specimen was PBMCs, collected after an allogeneic stem cell transplant with a calcineurin inhibitor and methotrexate. V usage is TRBV5-4 and J usage is TRBJ2-1; D unclear. The receptor was derived from a male patient in his fifties who received an allogeneic stem cell transplant from an unrelated donor, was CMV-positive, and had chronic GVHD only. Some T cells may be graft donor cells. The CDR3 DNA is TGTGCCAGCAGCTTGGTTAGCTCCTACAATGAGCAGTTCTTC. Translating it yields CASSLVSSYNEQFF.